This T cell receptor beta chain was sequenced for a study of metastatic and nonmetastatic thyroid tumors. About the study: Samples came from malignant and benign thyroid patients, and repertoires were compared across blood and tumor or nodule tissue.

This CDR3 comprises 12 residues. The germline CDR1 and CDR2 sequences are ENHRY and SYGVKD. This clone turned up a few times. A much bigger clone sits one base away, suggesting this may be a read error. At the DNA level, this CDR3 is encoded by other sequences in the same sample as well. TCRdb called clones again from the PCR reads with MiXCR. This table has about 93,000 clones, roughly 13% appearing once. Thyroid surgery took place with no prior treatment in any patient. V usage is TRBV10-3 and J usage is TRBJ2-1, with D tentatively TRBD2 (5 bases). Sequenced input: blood. This clonotype was sampled from a female donor with papillary thyroid cancer or a benign thyroid nodule (not recorded which). Some clones in this sample may be carry-over from other donors' samples. CDR3 residues: CAISELEGQQFF. The CDR3 DNA follows: TGTGCCATCAGCGAGCTCGAGGGTCAGCAATTCTTC.